This is a list of T cell receptor delta chains from one sample in a study of Vδ1+ human thymocytes. TCRdb reran clone calling via CATT on the multiplex PCR reads. This table has some 25,000 delta-chain clones, more than 6.5% appearing once. Sequencing was done on a sample of Vdelta1+ gamma-delta thymocytes from the thymus. The receptors shown here come from a girl under three years old who had congenital heart surgery. Both conserved end residues are part of each CDR3. D genes are given only for firm matches. Clone size, where shown, is once, few, many, or a class for clones that have expanded.

d_call	v_call	clone_size	j_call	cdr3_nt	cdr3_aa
TRDD3	TRDV1	few	TRDJ1	TGTGCTCTTGGGAACCAGCCAGAGGATGGGGGATACTCTTCGGAGAGCGATAAACTCATCTTT	CALGNQPEDGGYSSESDKLIF
TRDD3	TRDV2	few	TRDJ1	TGTGCCTGTGCCACCGGAAGGTACTGGGGGACCAAGGGGGGCACCGATAAACTCATCTTT	CACATGRYWGTKGGTDKLIF
-	TRDV1	few	TRDJ1	TGTGCTCTTGGGTTGTCCTCTGCCCTGGAGGATAAACTCACCTTT	CALGLSSALEDKLTF
-	TRDV1	-	TRDJ1	TGTGCTCTTGGGAAAAGGGGCCAGGGCTCCCATGGAAGATCATACACTGATAAACTCATCTTT	CALGKRGQGSHGRSYTDKLIF
TRDD3	TRDV1	few	TRDJ1	TGTGCTCTTGGGGAACTAGAGGCAACCTACTGGGGGATATTCGATAAACTCATCTTT	CALGELEATYWGIFDKLIF
-	TRDV1	-	TRDJ1	TGTGCTCTTGGGGAACTACGGGGCCCTCTCGGTAAACTCATCTTT	CALGELRGPLGKLIF
TRDD3	TRDV1	few	TRDJ1	TGTGCTCCTGGGGAACTCACCGGTACTGGGGGATGCCTCCCCGATAAACTCATCTTT	CAPGELTGTGGCLPDKLIF
TRDD3	TRDV1	few	TRDJ1	TGTGCTCTTGGGGAAGTATGGAGGCCCGGGGGGGATACGTGGACCGATAAACTCATCTTT	CALGEVWRPGGDTWTDKLIF
TRDD3	TRDV1	few	TRDJ1	TGTGCTCTTGGGCCTAATACCGGGTCCGGTCCCCCAGGCGCACTGGGGGACACCGATAAACTCATCTTT	CALGPNTGSGPPGALGDTDKLIF
TRDD3	TRDV1	-	TRDJ1	TGTGCTCTTGGGGAATTCCTTGTACTGGGGGATTCGTACACCGATAAACTCATCTTT	CALGEFLVLGDSYTDKLIF
TRDD3	TRDV1	few	TRDJ1	TGTGCTCTTGGGGAACAGGGCGAGCTGGGGGATCCCGATAAACTCATCTTT	CALGEQGELGDPDKLIF
TRDD3	TRDV1	few	TRDJ1	TGTGCTCTTGGGAGCTTCCTTCTTCTAACTGGGGGATACGCAAAACGTGAGGGCACCGATAAACTCATCTTT	CALGSFLLLTGGYAKREGTDKLIF
TRDD3	TRDV1	few	TRDJ1	TGTGCTCTTGGGGAACGTCGGCCTTCTCGACTGGGGGTTGACTTGTACACCGATAAACTCATCTTT	CALGERRPSRLGVDLYTDKLIF
-	TRDV1	few	TRDJ1	TGTGCTCTTGGGGAACTAGCTGGGAGATACGCTACCCCTGGTACCTACACCGATAAACTCATCTTT	CALGELAGRYATPGTYTDKLIF
TRDD3	TRDV1	-	TRDJ1	TGTGCTCTTGGGGAATCTGGTGGGTCCCTAGGGACTGGGGGACCTTTGTACACCGATAAACTCATCTTT	CALGESGGSLGTGGPLYTDKLIF
-	TRDV1	few	TRDJ1	TGTGCTCTTGGGGAATTCCTACGGATTTCGGTACGGGGGACTAGGTACACCGATAAACTCATCTTT	CALGEFLRISVRGTRYTDKLIF
-	TRDV1	-	TRDJ1	TGTGCTCTTGGGGAACTTACCGATAAACTCATCTTT	CALGELTDKLIF